In its sample, the clone carrying this TCR beta chain was seen a few times. Building of the TCR beta libraries involved iRepertoire HTBI primers and Arm-PCR of CDR3 regions. TCRdb ran MiXCR on the multiplex PCR reads and lists one entry per CDR3 protein. The sample carries 430,000 or so distinct CDR3 sequences, roughly 23% recorded once. This specimen belongs to a study of regulatory T cells in long-lasting Graves disease. Specified time point: persistent/refractory GD, antithyroid drugs over 5 years with positive TRAb. After RNA was extracted from PBMCs, the TCR library was made from it. The CDR3 is 16 amino acids. The V end lost 6 bases, the J end lost 0 bases, and 15 bases lay between the germline ends. Germline-derived CDR1 and CDR2 are MRHNA and SNTAGT.

The chain recombines TRBV6-4 with TRBJ2-1, with D possibly TRBD2 on 6 matching bases. The TCR comes from a female donor with Graves disease. The material was peripheral blood mononuclear cells (PBMCs), obtained when the disease was refractory, from a patient treated with antithyroid drugs. CDR3 nucleotides: TGTGCCAGCAGCCCCGGGACTTCCAGCTCCTACAATGAGCAGTTCTTC. Its translation is CASSPGTSSSYNEQFF.